These 21 T cell receptor beta chains were sequenced from one sample in a study of shared clonotypes between healthy human individuals. Profiled with immunoSEQ multiplex PCR; TCRdb holds only in-frame clones, not every one. The table records around 2,000,000 clones, 90% to 95% of them present only once. The sample consisted of naive CD4+ T cells sorted from blood. Specified subset: CD45RA+ positively selected. The receptors originated from a man between 18 and 35 years old in good health.

CDR3 nucleotides: TGTGCCAGCAGACCGACCGGTGTAAGAGCCGGGGAGCTGTTTTTT. It is translated as CASRPTGVRAGELFF. The genes are TRBV28 and TRBJ2-2; D gene unclear. Trimming shortened V by 6 bases and J by 6 bases, and 17 bases separated the two germline ends. The CDR3 consists of 15 residues. The germline V gene has CDR1 MDHEN and CDR2 SYDVKM.

The gene calls are TRBV5-6 and TRBJ2-3; D is ambiguous. Trimming pared 1 base from V and 4 bases from J, leaving 4 bases between. Germline V gene sequence: CDR1 SGHDT, CDR2 YYEEEE. This CDR3 has 12 amino acids. CDR3 DNA sequence: TGTGCCAGCAGCTTGAACCCAGATACGCAGTATTTT. This codes for CASSLNPDTQYF.

The chain employs TRBV9 and TRBJ2-2; the D gene is possibly TRBD2 (6 bases). Germline loops: CDR1 SGDLS, CDR2 YYNGEE. With 6 bases removed from V and 3 bases from J, the gap between germline ends came to 15 bases. The CDR3 sequence is 15 residues long. The CDR3 spells CASTYAGMDTGELFF. As DNA, the CDR3 is TGTGCCAGCACATACGCGGGAATGGACACCGGGGAGCTGTTTTTT.

The chain employs TRBV29-1 and TRBJ2-2; possible D gene TRBD1, 5 bases. Trimming removed 7 bases at V and 2 bases at J, with 11 bases between. Germline V gene lookup returns CDR1 SQVTM and CDR2 ANQGSEA. The CDR3 has 13 residues. The CDR3 DNA is TGCAGCGCCGACAGAGGTAACACCGGGGAGCTGTTTTTT. It codes for CSADRGNTGELFF.

V gene TRBV5-1 combines with J gene TRBJ2-1, with TRBD1 matching over 7 bases. V shed 3 bases and J 5 bases; nucleotides not matched to a gene: 5. CDR1 and CDR2 (germline): SGHRS, YFSETQ. The CDR3 totals 14 residues. The CDR3 sequence is CASSSGQTNNEQFF. As DNA, the CDR3 is TGCGCCAGCAGCTCGGGACAGACCAACAATGAGCAGTTCTTC.

This chain joins TRBV5-5 and TRBJ2-7, with 7 bases that match TRBD2. Germline trimming cut 0 bases from V and 3 bases from J; bases unmatched to any gene: 6. The CDR3 runs 15 residues. Per germline, CDR1 SGHKS and CDR2 YYEKEE (reference sequence). In DNA, the CDR3 is TGTGCCAGCAGCTTGGGACCGGGAGGAGGCTACGAGCAGTACTTC. It codes for CASSLGPGGGYEQYF.

The chain carries TRBV5-4 and TRBJ2-5; D possibly matches TRBD1 or TRBD2 (6 bases each). This CDR3 has 18 amino acids. V shed 0 bases and J shed 0 bases, with 18 bases lying between them. CDR1 is SGHNT and CDR2 is YYREEE in the germline V gene (reference sequence). The CDR3 DNA is TGTGCCAGCAGCTTGGCCGGGGGCAGCTTTTGGTACCAAGAGACCCAGTACTTC. Translation: CASSLAGGSFWYQETQYF. The whole variable domain, remainder taken from reference TRBV5-4 and TRBJ2-5, is ETGVTQSPTHLIKTRGQQVTLRCSSQSGHNTVSWYQQALGQGPQFIFQYYREEENGRGNFPPRFSGLQFPNYSSELNVNALELDDSALYLCASSLAGGSFWYQETQYFGPGTRLLVL.

Note on this clone: Other DNA sequences in the sample encode the same CDR3. The CDR3 region has the DNA TGTGCCAGCAGTTACTCTCGGGGTGAAAAACTGTTTTTT. Residues: CASSYSRGEKLFF. The chain combines TRBV6-5 with TRBJ1-4, with D unresolved. The CDR3 length is 13 residues. The ends were cut back, 0 bases at V and 7 bases at J, with 6 bases in the middle. The germline gives CDR1 MNHEY, CDR2 SVGAGI.

V usage is TRBV4-1 and J usage is TRBJ1-6, with TRBD1 matching over 7 bases. Unmatched junction bases numbered 12, after V lost 3 bases and J lost 10 bases. The CDR3 totals 16 residues. Germline V CDR1 and CDR2: MGHRA, YSYEKL. DNA of the CDR3: TGCGCCAGCAGCCAGGGTACCGGGACAGTACGCTCACCCCTCCACTTT. It is translated as CASSQGTGTVRSPLHF.

The gene calls are TRBV5-4 and TRBJ2-3; 13 bases agree with TRBD2. V lost 4 bases to trimming and J lost 0 bases; unmatched junction nucleotides: 8. Looked up from germline, CDR1 is SGHNT and CDR2 is YYREEE (reference sequence). The CDR3 extends over 18 amino acids. CDR3 amino acids: CASSDKTSGGPSTDTQYF. CDR3 in DNA: TGTGCCAGCAGCGATAAGACTAGCGGGGGGCCTAGCACAGATACGCAGTATTTT.

A few counts support this clone. Other DNA sequences in the sample encode the same CDR3. The V call is TRBV9, the J call TRBJ2-7; D might be TRBD2 (6 bases). CDR1 and CDR2 from the germline V gene are SGDLS and YYNGEE. With 0 bases removed from V and 2 bases from J, the gap between germline ends came to 9 bases. There are 14 residues in the CDR3. The CDR3 nucleotides are TGTGCCAGCAGCGTAGGAGGCGGGACCTACGAGCAGTACTTC. Translated: CASSVGGGTYEQYF. Full variable domain (outside the CDR3, taken from reference TRBV9 and TRBJ2-7): DSGVTQTPKHLITATGQRVTLRCSPRSGDLSVYWYQQSLDQGLQFLIQYYNGEERAKGNILERFSAQQFPDLHSELNLSSLELGDSALYFCASSVGGGTYEQYFGPGTRLTVT.

This chain connects TRBV6-1 to TRBJ1-2; TRBD1 agrees at 7 bases. This CDR3 comprises 14 residues. The trim removed 7 bases at V and 4 bases at J, leaving 9 bases unmatched. Germline CDR1 is MNHNS and CDR2 is SASEGT. CDR3 sequence reads: CASTPQGTPYGYTF. The CDR3 DNA reads TGTGCCAGCACCCCACAGGGGACTCCCTATGGCTACACCTTC.

This chain uses TRBV10-3 with TRBJ1-2; perhaps TRBD1 as D (5 bases). V was clipped by 3 bases and J by 4 bases, with 9 bases between them. The CDR3 is 13 residues long. The germline gives CDR1 ENHRY, CDR2 SYGVKD. The DNA of the CDR3 is TGTGCCATCAGTGAAGACGGGGGCTATGGCTACACCTTC. Residues: CAISEDGGYGYTF.

This clone was picked up one time. The gene calls are TRBV2 and TRBJ2-2; TRBD2 matches at 12 bases. The ends lost 5 bases at V and 4 bases at J; junction bases unmatched: 2. The CDR3 totals 15 residues. CDR1 and CDR2 from the germline V gene are SNHLY and FYNNEI. Here the CDR3 DNA reads TGTGCCAGCAGTCCGACTAGCGGGAGCACCGGGGAGCTGTTTTTT. Its translation is CASSPTSGSTGELFF.

V and J are TRBV4-2 and TRBJ2-5; D uncertain. V lost 2 bases and J lost 2, with 24 bases in between. This CDR3 is 19 amino acids long. Germline V gene lookup returns CDR1 LGHNA and CDR2 YNFKEQ. This CDR3 reads CASSQFQDLTAPWQETQYF. The CDR3 DNA sequence: TGTGCCAGCAGCCAATTCCAGGACCTTACTGCGCCGTGGCAAGAGACCCAGTACTTC.

The V and J genes are TRBV7-9 and TRBJ2-1; 7 bases match TRBD2. Germline lookup yields CDR1 SEHNR and CDR2 FQNEAQ (reference sequence). The ends lost 8 bases at V and 14 bases at J; junction bases unmatched: 12. The CDR3 is 12 amino acids. In DNA, the CDR3 is TGTGCCAGCGCTTGGGAGGGCGGTAGGGAGTTCTTC. Protein product: CASAWEGGREFF.

The chain joins TRBV10-1 to TRBJ1-1; D gene unclear. CDR1 and CDR2 from the germline V gene are WNHNN and SYGVQD (reference sequence). The CDR3 is 13 amino acids. V dropped 6 bases and J dropped 2 bases, with 10 bases sitting between them. The chain's CDR3 is CASSLTANTEAFF. The CDR3 DNA sequence: TGCGCCAGCAGCCTGACGGCTAACACTGAAGCTTTCTTT.

J is TRBJ2-7 and V is TRBV25-1; D may be TRBD1 or TRBD2 (5 bases each). CDR1 and CDR2 (germline): MGHDK, SYGVNS. Trimming removed 7 bases from V and 3 bases from J, with 13 bases in between. The CDR3 has 13 amino acids. CDR3 sequence (DNA): TGTGCCAGCACTCACCCGGGGCGCTACGAGCAGTACTTC. Protein product: CASTHPGRYEQYF.

The gene calls are TRBV4-3 and TRBJ1-2; D perhaps matches TRBD1 (5 bases). The CDR3 is 14 residues long. V lost 0 bases to trimming and J lost 2 bases, with 7 bases between them. CDR1 and CDR2 from the germline V gene are LGHNA and YSLEER. The DNA for the CDR3 is TGCGCCAGCAGCCAAGAGCCAGGGAACTATGGCTACACCTTC. Protein product: CASSQEPGNYGYTF.

The V and J genes are TRBV7-2 and TRBJ2-3; D is unclear. Germline assignment: CDR1 SGHTA and CDR2 FQGNSA. The V gene lost 4 bases and the J gene lost 4 bases, with 9 bases spanning the gap. The CDR3 consists of 13 residues. CDR3 DNA sequence: TGTGCCAGCAGCTCTTTGAGGTCAGATACGCAGTATTTT. Translation: CASSSLRSDTQYF.

The gene calls are TRBV5-4 and TRBJ2-7, with 9 bases matching TRBD2. The CDR3 spans 13 residues. The germline CDR1 and CDR2 sequences are SGHNT and YYREEE (reference sequence). V gave up 5 bases and J gave up 6 bases; unmatched junction bases: 6. The CDR3 bases are TGTGCCAGCAGAGTGACTAGCGGAGCCGAGCAGTACTTC. Its protein is CASRVTSGAEQYF.